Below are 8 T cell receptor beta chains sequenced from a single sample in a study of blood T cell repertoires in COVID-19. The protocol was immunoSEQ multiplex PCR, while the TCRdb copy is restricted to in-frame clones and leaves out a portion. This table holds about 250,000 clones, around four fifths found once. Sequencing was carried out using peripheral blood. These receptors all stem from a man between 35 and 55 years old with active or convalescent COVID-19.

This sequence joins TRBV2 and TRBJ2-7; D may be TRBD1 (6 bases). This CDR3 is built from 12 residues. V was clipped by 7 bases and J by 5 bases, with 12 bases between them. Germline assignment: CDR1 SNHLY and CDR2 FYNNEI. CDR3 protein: CASTGDSDEQYF. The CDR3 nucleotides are TGTGCCAGCACAGGGGATAGTGACGAGCAGTACTTC.

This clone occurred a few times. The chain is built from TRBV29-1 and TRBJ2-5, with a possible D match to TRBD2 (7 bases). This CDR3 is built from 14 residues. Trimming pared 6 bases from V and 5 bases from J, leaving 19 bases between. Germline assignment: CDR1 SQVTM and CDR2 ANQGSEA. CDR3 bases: TGCAGCGTGAGGGGGGACTATCTTGGGGAGACCCAGTACTTC. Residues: CSVRGDYLGETQYF.

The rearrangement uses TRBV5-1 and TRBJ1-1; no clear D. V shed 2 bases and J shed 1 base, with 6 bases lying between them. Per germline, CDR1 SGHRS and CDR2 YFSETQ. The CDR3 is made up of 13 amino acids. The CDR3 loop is CASSFQANTEAFF. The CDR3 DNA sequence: TGCGCCAGCAGCTTTCAGGCGAACACTGAAGCTTTCTTT.

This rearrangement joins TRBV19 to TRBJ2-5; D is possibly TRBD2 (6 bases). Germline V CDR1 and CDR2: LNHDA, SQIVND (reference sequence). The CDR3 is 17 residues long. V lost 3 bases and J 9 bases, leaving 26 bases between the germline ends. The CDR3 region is CASSITPPGRDLAAQYF. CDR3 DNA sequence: TGTGCCAGTAGTATTACTCCACCGGGCCGAGATTTAGCGGCCCAGTACTTC.

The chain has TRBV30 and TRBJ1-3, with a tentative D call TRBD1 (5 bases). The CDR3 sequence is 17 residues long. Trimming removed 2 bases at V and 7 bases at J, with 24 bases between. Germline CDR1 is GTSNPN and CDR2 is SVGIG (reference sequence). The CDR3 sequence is CAWSPLNGQRVGNTIYF. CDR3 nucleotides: TGTGCCTGGAGTCCCCTGAACGGACAAAGGGTAGGGAACACCATATATTTT.

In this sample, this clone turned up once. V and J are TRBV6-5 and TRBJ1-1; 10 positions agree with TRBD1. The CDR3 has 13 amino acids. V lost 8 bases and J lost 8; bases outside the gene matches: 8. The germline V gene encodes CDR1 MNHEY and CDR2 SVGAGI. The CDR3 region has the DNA TGTGCCAGCGACAGGGGGCCTGGTTCGGAAGCTTTCTTT. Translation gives CASDRGPGSEAFF.

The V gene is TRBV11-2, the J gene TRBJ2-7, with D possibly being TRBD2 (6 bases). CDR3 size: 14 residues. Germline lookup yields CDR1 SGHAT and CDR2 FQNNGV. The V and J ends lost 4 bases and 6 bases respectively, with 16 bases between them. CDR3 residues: CASSSSSASSEQYF. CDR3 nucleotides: TGTGCCAGCAGCTCTTCTAGCGCATCCAGCGAGCAGTACTTC.

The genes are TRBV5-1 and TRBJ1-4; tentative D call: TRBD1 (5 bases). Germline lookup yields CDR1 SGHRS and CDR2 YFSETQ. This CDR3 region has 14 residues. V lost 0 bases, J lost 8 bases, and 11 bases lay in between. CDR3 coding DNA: TGCGCCAGCAGCTTGGGACAGTGGGAAGAAAAACTGTTTTTT. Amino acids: CASSLGQWEEKLFF.